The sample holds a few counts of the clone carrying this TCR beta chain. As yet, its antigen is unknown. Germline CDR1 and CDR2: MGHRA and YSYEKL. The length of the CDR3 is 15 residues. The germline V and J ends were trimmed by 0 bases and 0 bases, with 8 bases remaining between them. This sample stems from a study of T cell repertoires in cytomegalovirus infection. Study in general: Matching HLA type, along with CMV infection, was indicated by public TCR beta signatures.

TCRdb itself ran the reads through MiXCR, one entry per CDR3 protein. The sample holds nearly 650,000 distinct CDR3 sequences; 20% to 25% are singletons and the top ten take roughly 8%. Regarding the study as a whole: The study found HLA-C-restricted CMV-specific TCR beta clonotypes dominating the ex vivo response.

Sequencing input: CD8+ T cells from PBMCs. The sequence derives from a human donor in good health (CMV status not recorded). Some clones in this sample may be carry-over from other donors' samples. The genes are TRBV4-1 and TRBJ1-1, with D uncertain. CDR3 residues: CASSQDMGLNTEAFF. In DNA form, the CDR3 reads TGCGCCAGCAGCCAAGATATGGGTTTGAACACTGAAGCTTTCTTT.